Shown below are 25 T cell receptor beta chains from a single sample sequenced in a study of blood T cell repertoires in COVID-19. Assay used: immunoSEQ multiplex PCR; TCRdb lists only in-frame clones, some missing. The sample has about 200,000 clones, roughly 77% seen once. Sequencing used peripheral blood. All receptors come from a woman between 35 and 50 years old with COVID-19, enrolled during active disease.

The chain links TRBV30 to TRBJ1-5, with 8 nucleotides matching TRBD1. CDR3 length equals 14 residues. Germline CDR1 and CDR2: GTSNPN and SVGIG (reference sequence). J gave up 4 bases and V 4 bases, and 6 bases lay outside the gene matches. CDR3 sequence reads: CAWNTGGINQPQHF. The CDR3 DNA is TGTGCCTGGAATACAGGGGGGATAAATCAGCCCCAGCATTTT.

The chain employs TRBV25-1 and TRBJ2-5; 7 bases are a match to TRBD2. V trimming: 2 bases; J trimming: 1 base; junction bases outside the gene matches: 4. This CDR3 is built from 15 residues. Germline V gene lookup returns CDR1 MGHDK and CDR2 SYGVNS. The CDR3 nucleotides are TGTGCCAGCAGTGAAAGACCTAGCGGCCAAGAGACCCAGTACTTC. This codes for CASSERPSGQETQYF. The whole variable domain, filled in from reference TRBV25-1 and TRBJ2-5, reads EADIYQTPRYLVIGTGKKITLECSQTMGHDKMYWYQQDPGMELHLIHYSYGVNSTEKGDLSSESTVSRIRTEHFPLTLESARPSHTSQYLCASSERPSGQETQYFGPGTRLLVL.

V usage is TRBV23-1 and J usage is TRBJ1-1; 11 bases are shared with TRBD1. TRBV23-1 is identified as an open reading frame with a role that is uncertain. This CDR3 has 18 residues. V dropped 1 base and J dropped 6; count of bases not matched to a gene: 13. The CDR3 sequence: CASSQWGQGEFEVPEAFF. The CDR3 nucleotides are TGCGCCAGCAGTCAATGGGGACAGGGGGAATTTGAGGTCCCTGAAGCTTTCTTT.

This chain connects TRBV5-1 to TRBJ2-3, with D possibly being TRBD2 (5 bases). The V end was cut by 4 bases, the J end by 3 bases, with 12 bases between. This CDR3 spans 14 amino acids. Per the germline V gene, CDR1 is SGHRS and CDR2 is YFSETQ. The CDR3 nucleotides are TGCGCCAGCAGCCTAACTAGTTCAACAGATACGCAGTATTTT. This gives the protein CASSLTSSTDTQYF.

CDR3 in DNA: TGTGCCAGCGCAGGGGGCGTTTACACTGAAGCTTTCTTT. It codes for CASAGGVYTEAFF. V is TRBV27 and J is TRBJ1-1; 8 nucleotides match TRBD1. The CDR3 sequence is 13 residues long. V lost 8 bases and J lost 3; bases outside the gene matches: 5. CDR1 is MNHEY, CDR2 SMNVEV, per germline (reference sequence).

This clone was seen a single time. This rearrangement joins TRBV7-3 to TRBJ2-3; D unresolved. Germline-derived CDR1 and CDR2 are SGHTA and FQGTGA. The CDR3 runs 15 residues. V lost 7 bases to trimming and J lost 5 bases, with 19 bases between them. CDR3 protein: CASTPALSSIDTQYF. The CDR3 DNA reads TGTGCCAGCACCCCTGCGTTAAGTTCCATAGATACGCAGTATTTT. Filled out from reference TRBV7-3 and TRBJ2-3, the complete variable domain reads GAGVSQTPSNKVTEKGKYVELRCDPISGHTALYWYRQSLGQGPEFLIYFQGTGAADDSGLPNDRFFAVRPEGSVSTLKIQRTERGDSAVYLCASTPALSSIDTQYFGPGTRLTVL.

This rearrangement joins TRBV2 to TRBJ1-5; D might be TRBD1 (5 bases). CDR3 length equals 17 residues. Germline V lookup: CDR1 SNHLY, CDR2 FYNNEI. Trimming pared 4 bases from V and 2 bases from J, leaving 18 bases between. The CDR3 coding sequence is TGTGCCAGCAGTGCCGGGACTCTCTTTCAGGGCAATCAGCCCCAGCATTTT. Translation gives CASSAGTLFQGNQPQHF.

This clone was observed at least ten times. This rearrangement joins TRBV18 to TRBJ1-1; 7 positions agree with TRBD1. Per the germline V gene, CDR1 is KGHSH and CDR2 is LQKENI. The CDR3 extends over 16 amino acids. The V and J ends lost 2 bases and 0 bases, in that order; junction bases with no gene match: 6. This chain's CDR3 is CASSPTIQGMNTEAFF. CDR3 DNA sequence: TGTGCCAGCTCACCAACCATACAGGGGATGAACACTGAAGCTTTCTTT.

This rearrangement joins TRBV7-9 to TRBJ2-7; the match to TRBD1 covers 10 bases. This CDR3 has 14 residues. The germline gives CDR1 SEHNR, CDR2 FQNEAQ (reference sequence). V was pared by 3 bases and J by 9 bases, with 8 bases of the junction left unmatched. CDR3 loop: CASSLGQGRGVQYF. Here the CDR3 DNA reads TGTGCCAGCAGCTTGGGACAGGGGAGAGGGGTGCAGTACTTC.

The chain joins TRBV7-2 to TRBJ2-5; TRBD1 matches at 9 bases. The CDR3 is 14 amino acids. V gave up 4 bases and J gave up 7 bases; unmatched junction bases: 7. The V gene's germline CDR1 is SGHTA and CDR2 FQGNSA. The CDR3 coding sequence is TGTGCCAGCAGCTCAGACAGGGGGATGGGGACCCAGTACTTC. Encoded protein: CASSSDRGMGTQYF.

This sequence joins TRBV7-2 and TRBJ2-1; a weak D match, TRBD1 (5 bases). Germline V CDR1 and CDR2: SGHTA, FQGNSA. V was trimmed by 6 bases and J by 3 bases, leaving 9 bases between them. This CDR3 region has 13 residues. CDR3 region: CASSLGRYNEQFF. The DNA for the CDR3 is TGTGCCAGCAGTTTGGGGCGCTACAATGAGCAGTTCTTC.

The rearrangement joins TRBV30 to TRBJ1-5; D unclear. Germline V gives CDR1 GTSNPN, CDR2 SVGIG (reference sequence). Trimming shortened V by 0 bases and J by 5 bases, and 11 bases separated the two germline ends. The length of the CDR3 is 14 residues. This CDR3 reads CAWSVGLHDQPQHF. CDR3 in DNA: TGTGCCTGGAGTGTAGGACTGCACGATCAGCCCCAGCATTTT. The complete variable domain, with remaining parts taken from reference TRBV30 and TRBJ1-5, reads SQTIHQWPATLVQPVGSPLSLECTVEGTSNPNLYWYRQAAGRGLQLLFYSVGIGQISSEVPQNLSASRPQDRQFILSSKKLLLSDSGFYLCAWSVGLHDQPQHFGDGTRLSIL.

V gene TRBV30 combines with J gene TRBJ1-3; D is unresolved. V was pared by 1 base and J by 0 bases, with 10 bases between. CDR1 is GTSNPN, CDR2 SVGIG, per germline (reference sequence). The CDR3 has 15 amino acids. CDR3 sequence reads: CAWSDTGSSGNTIYF. CDR3 DNA sequence: TGTGCCTGGAGTGATACCGGGAGCTCTGGAAACACCATATATTTT. The full variable domain, rest sourced from reference TRBV30 and TRBJ1-3, is SQTIHQWPATLVQPVGSPLSLECTVEGTSNPNLYWYRQAAGRGLQLLFYSVGIGQISSEVPQNLSASRPQDRQFILSSKKLLLSDSGFYLCAWSDTGSSGNTIYFGEGSWLTVV.

The genes are TRBV9 and TRBJ2-5, with TRBD2 identical over 11 bases. V shed 0 bases, J shed 5 bases, and the junction held 6 bases outside the gene matches. The CDR3 loop spans 16 amino acids. From germline, CDR1 is SGDLS and CDR2 YYNGEE. CDR3 sequence reads: CASSVDSGGAGETQYF. CDR3 sequence (DNA): TGTGCCAGCAGCGTAGATAGCGGGGGGGCCGGGGAGACCCAGTACTTC.

The gene calls are TRBV19 and TRBJ1-1; D ambiguous. The CDR3 extends over 13 amino acids. V shed 3 bases and J shed 1 base, with 6 bases lying between them. Germline-derived CDR1 and CDR2 are LNHDA and SQIVND (reference sequence). The DNA for the CDR3 is TGTGCCAGTAGTATGTCCGGGAACACTGAAGCTTTCTTT. Translating gives CASSMSGNTEAFF.

This clone was observed once. This chain uses TRBV6-5 with TRBJ1-4; D is uncertain. Trimming took off 4 bases at V and 3 bases at J, with 6 bases between the two ends. CDR3 size: 13 residues. CDR1 and CDR2 from the germline V gene are MNHEY and SVGAGI. The CDR3 loop is CASSSSANEKLFF. CDR3 sequence (DNA): TGTGCCAGCAGTTCATCGGCTAATGAAAAACTGTTTTTT.

The chain links TRBV27 to TRBJ1-4; D is possibly TRBD1 (6 bases). V lost 5 bases and J 9 bases, leaving 13 bases between the germline ends. CDR1 is MNHEY, CDR2 SMNVEV, per germline (reference sequence). The CDR3 sequence is 13 residues long. The CDR3 loop is CASSGGAVKKLFF. The DNA of the CDR3 is TGTGCCAGCAGTGGGGGCGCAGTTAAAAAACTGTTTTTT.

V usage is TRBV5-1 and J usage is TRBJ2-6; TRBD1 agrees at 8 bases. J was trimmed by 2 bases and V by 1 base; bases with no gene match: 11. The germline CDR1 and CDR2 sequences are SGHRS and YFSETQ. The CDR3 consists of 19 residues. The CDR3: CASSLPGTGTSPGANVLTF. In nucleotides, the CDR3 is TGCGCCAGCAGCTTGCCCGGGACAGGCACTTCGCCTGGGGCCAACGTCCTGACTTTC.

CDR3 residues: CASSEASRFTEAFF. DNA for the CDR3: TGTGCCAGCAGTGAAGCCTCGCGGTTCACTGAAGCTTTCTTT. J is TRBJ1-1 and V is TRBV2; D is ambiguous. Per the germline V gene, CDR1 is SNHLY and CDR2 is FYNNEI. The CDR3 length is 14 residues. V lost 0 bases to trimming and J lost 4 bases, with 9 bases between them.

The chain is built from TRBV29-1 and TRBJ1-1; TRBD1 is a possible D gene (6 bases). The germline V gene encodes CDR1 SQVTM and CDR2 ANQGSEA. The CDR3 spans 13 residues. The V gene lost 6 bases and the J gene lost 0 bases, with 11 bases spanning the gap. This chain's CDR3 is CSVPGHLNTEAFF. The CDR3 bases are TGCAGCGTACCGGGACATCTGAACACTGAAGCTTTCTTT.

The chain is built from TRBV10-3 and TRBJ1-1; 7 bases are shared with TRBD1. V lost 6 bases and J lost 2; bases outside the gene matches: 15. From germline, CDR1 is ENHRY and CDR2 SYGVKD. This CDR3 is 17 amino acids long. As DNA, the CDR3 is TGTGCCATCAGCTCAATGACAGGGACCAAAGGCAACACTGAAGCTTTCTTT. Protein: CAISSMTGTKGNTEAFF.

The chain couples TRBV27 to TRBJ1-3, with D uncertain. The CDR3 sequence is 15 residues long. The germline V gene encodes CDR1 MNHEY and CDR2 SMNVEV (reference sequence). V was pared by 0 bases and J by 3 bases, with 9 bases between. CDR3 loop: CASSLSPYRGNTIYF. In DNA, the CDR3 is TGTGCCAGCAGTTTATCCCCCTACCGTGGAAACACCATATATTTT.

The chain is built from TRBV9 and TRBJ2-7; weak D call: TRBD2 (5 bases). Per the germline V gene, CDR1 is SGDLS and CDR2 is YYNGEE. The CDR3 runs to 18 residues. Between the trimmed V and J ends, which lost 0 bases and 0 bases, there was a span of 19 bases. The CDR3 DNA reads as TGTGCCAGCAGCGTAGCCCCCCCCCACAGCGGAAGCTCCTACGAGCAGTACTTC. It yields the protein CASSVAPPHSGSSYEQYF.

The chain is built from TRBV7-8 and TRBJ2-5; 10 bases match TRBD2. CDR3 size: 15 residues. V lost 7 bases and J lost 0; bases outside the gene matches: 5. Germline V gives CDR1 SGHVS, CDR2 FQNEAQ. The CDR3 protein is CASTRAGGNQETQYF. For the CDR3, the DNA is TGTGCCAGCACCCGAGCGGGGGGGAACCAAGAGACCCAGTACTTC.

The chain employs TRBV7-3 and TRBJ2-5; D unresolved. Germline V gene sequence: CDR1 SGHTA, CDR2 FQGTGA. The CDR3 runs to 11 residues. The ends were cut back, 3 bases at V and 5 bases at J, with 4 bases in the middle. The CDR3 sequence is CASSFQETQYF. For the CDR3, the DNA is TGTGCCAGCAGCTTCCAGGAGACCCAGTACTTC.